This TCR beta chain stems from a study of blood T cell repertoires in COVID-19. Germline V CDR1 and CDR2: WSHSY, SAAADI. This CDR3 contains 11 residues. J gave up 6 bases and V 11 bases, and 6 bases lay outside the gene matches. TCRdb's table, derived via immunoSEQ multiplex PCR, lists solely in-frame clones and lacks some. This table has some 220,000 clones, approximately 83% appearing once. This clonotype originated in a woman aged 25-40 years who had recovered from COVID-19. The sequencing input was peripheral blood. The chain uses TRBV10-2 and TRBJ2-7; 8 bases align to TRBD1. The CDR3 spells CAGSTGGEQYF. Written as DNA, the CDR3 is TGCGCCGGGTCCACAGGGGGCGAGCAGTACTTC.